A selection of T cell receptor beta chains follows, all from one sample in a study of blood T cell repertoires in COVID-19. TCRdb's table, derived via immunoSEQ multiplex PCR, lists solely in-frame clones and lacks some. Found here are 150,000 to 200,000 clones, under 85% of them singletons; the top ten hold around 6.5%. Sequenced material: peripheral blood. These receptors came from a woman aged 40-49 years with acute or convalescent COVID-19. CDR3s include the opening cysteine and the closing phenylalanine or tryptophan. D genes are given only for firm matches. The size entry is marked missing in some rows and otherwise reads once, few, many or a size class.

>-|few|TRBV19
CASSISTGYTDTQYF
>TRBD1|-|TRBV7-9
CASSSQIQTGGEQYF
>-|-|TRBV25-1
CASSTKQGRTEAFF
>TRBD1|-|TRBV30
CAWRTGQVVRGELFF
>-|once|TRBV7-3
CASSLLPENEQFF
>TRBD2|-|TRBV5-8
CASSSRQRGFHNEQFF
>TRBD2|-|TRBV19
CASRPGRAWLNNEQFF
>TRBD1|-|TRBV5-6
CASKGQGTDTQYF
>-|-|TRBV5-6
CASSKYRAHSNQPQHF
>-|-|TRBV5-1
CASSLGDLVGELFF
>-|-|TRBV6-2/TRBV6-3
CASSAGLFKNIQYF
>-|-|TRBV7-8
CASSLEQGPYEQYF
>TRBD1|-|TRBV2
CASSPPGQGMNEQFF
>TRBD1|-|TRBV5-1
CASSFAPGQGFSGNTIYF
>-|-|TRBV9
CASSPRRESSYNEQFF
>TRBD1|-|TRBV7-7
CASSSFKGTGNNGELFF
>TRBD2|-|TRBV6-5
CASRAGTSGFNEQFF
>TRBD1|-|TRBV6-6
CASSRGTGVSTNEKLFF
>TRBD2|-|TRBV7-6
CASSLESGTSGYNEQFF
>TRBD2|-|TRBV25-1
CASSVLAGSSYNEQFF
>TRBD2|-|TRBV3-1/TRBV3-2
CASSQERGLAGYEQYF
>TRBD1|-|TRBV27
CASSPDRANQPQHF
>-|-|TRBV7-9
CASNPRGYVSTDTQYF
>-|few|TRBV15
CATSRDTGGNQPQHF
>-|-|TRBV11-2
CASSLDTTGELFF
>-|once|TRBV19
CASSLANEQFF
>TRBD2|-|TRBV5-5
CASRKGVREGEQYF
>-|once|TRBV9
CASSGRDSRRNYGYTF
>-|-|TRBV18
CASSRLADQPQHF
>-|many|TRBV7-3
CASSRGTRLSPLHF
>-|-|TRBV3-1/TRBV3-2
CASAHLEETQYF
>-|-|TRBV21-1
CASSKVLRLAGGTGELFF
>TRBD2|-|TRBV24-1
CATSDPGLAQETQYF
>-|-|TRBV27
CASSSTGSYEQYF
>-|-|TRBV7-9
CASRVSGGGAYEQYF
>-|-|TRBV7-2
CASSLVPTSAAKNIQYF
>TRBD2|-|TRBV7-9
CASSLLGRGGLWADTQYF
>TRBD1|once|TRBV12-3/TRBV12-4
CASTGQVGQPQHF
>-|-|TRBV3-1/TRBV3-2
CASSLGVTGELFF
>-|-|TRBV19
CASSMGRAMNTEAFF
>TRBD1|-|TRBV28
CASSFRGIRGNQPQHF
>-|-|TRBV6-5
CASTSGGGRQPQHF
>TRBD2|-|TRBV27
CASGTSGRAGSPDEQFF
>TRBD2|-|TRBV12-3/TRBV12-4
CASKFSGTGELFF
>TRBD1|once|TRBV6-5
CASSYGGQGGTDTQYF
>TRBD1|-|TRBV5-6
CASSFFGGQDYGYTF
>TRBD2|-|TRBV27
CASSFLGGGKQETQYF
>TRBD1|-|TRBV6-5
CASSPTGDGYTF
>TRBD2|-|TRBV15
CATSQTSGRVVSYNEQFF
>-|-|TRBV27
CASSPGVALFNEQFF
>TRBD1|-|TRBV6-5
CASRKQGAGKNIQYF
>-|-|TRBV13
CASRQSHHVSGELFF
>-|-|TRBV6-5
CASSYSRGTEAFF
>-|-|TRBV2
CASSTGSTDTQYF
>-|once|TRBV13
CASSLGEKRKYF
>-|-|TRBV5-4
CASSPPPGMPYEQYF
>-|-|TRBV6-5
CASSYGSVLKNTEAFF
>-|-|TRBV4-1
CASSQVLQETQYF